This TCR beta chain was sequenced in a study of somatic mutations in cytotoxic T cells in rheumatoid arthritis. Study-level results: TRBV07 appeared slightly underrepresented in the rheumatoid arthritis patients. That finding was not adjusted to account for multiple comparisons.

Germline V gene lookup returns CDR1 SGHNT and CDR2 YYREEE (reference sequence). There are 13 residues in the CDR3. In regard to this clone: Its antigen remains unidentified.

Here immunoSEQ multiplex PCR was the method, and the copy in TCRdb shows in-frame clones only, minus some. The table lists some 7,300 clones, roughly four fifths of them singletons. This chain links TRBV5-4 with TRBJ2-5, with 9 nucleotides matching TRBD1. The end of the DNA fits TRBJ2-7 better, so the J call may be wrong. The TCR sequence derives from a woman aged 55-69 years in good health. What was sequenced was CD8+ T cells sorted from blood. CDR3 residues: CASSLTGGGEQYF. The DNA of the CDR3 is TGTGCCAGCAGCTTGACAGGGGGCGGCGAGCAGTACTTC.